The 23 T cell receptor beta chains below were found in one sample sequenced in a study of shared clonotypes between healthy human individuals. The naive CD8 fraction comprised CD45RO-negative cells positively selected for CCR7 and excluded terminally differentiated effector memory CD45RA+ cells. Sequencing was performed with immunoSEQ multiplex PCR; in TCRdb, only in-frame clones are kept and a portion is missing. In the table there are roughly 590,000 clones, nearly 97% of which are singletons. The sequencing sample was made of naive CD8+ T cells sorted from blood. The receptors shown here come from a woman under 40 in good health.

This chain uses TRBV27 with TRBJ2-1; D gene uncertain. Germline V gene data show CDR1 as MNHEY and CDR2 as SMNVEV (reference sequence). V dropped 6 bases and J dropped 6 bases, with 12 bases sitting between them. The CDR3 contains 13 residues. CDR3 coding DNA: TGTGCCAGCAGCTCTGGACCGTTCAATGAGCAGTTCTTC. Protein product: CASSSGPFNEQFF.

The CDR3 is CASSQANSYDSGYTF. CDR3 DNA sequence: TGCGCCAGCAGCCAAGCGAACAGCTATGACTCCGGCTACACCTTC. The chain couples TRBV4-1 to TRBJ1-2; no definite D call. There are 15 residues in the CDR3. V was pared by 1 base and J by 8 bases, with 17 bases between. Germline loops: CDR1 MGHRA, CDR2 YSYEKL.

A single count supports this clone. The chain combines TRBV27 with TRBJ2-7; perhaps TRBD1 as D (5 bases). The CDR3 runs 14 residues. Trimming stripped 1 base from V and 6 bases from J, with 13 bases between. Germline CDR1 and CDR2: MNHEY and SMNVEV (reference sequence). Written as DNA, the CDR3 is TGTGCCAGCAGTTTATGGGCAGGGTCGGGCGAGCAGTACTTC. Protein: CASSLWAGSGEQYF.

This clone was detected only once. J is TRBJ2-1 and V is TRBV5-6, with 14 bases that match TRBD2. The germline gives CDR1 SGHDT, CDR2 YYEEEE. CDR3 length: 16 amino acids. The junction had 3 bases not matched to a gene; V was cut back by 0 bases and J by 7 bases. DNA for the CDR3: TGTGCCAGCAGCTTGGCTGGGACTAGCGGGAGTAATGAGCAGTTCTTC. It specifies CASSLAGTSGSNEQFF.

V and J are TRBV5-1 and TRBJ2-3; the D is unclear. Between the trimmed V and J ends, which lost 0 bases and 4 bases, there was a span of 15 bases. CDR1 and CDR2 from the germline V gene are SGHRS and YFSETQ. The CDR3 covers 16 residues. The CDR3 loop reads CASSLEARVFPDTQYF. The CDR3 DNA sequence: TGCGCCAGCAGCTTGGAAGCTAGGGTTTTCCCAGATACGCAGTATTTT.

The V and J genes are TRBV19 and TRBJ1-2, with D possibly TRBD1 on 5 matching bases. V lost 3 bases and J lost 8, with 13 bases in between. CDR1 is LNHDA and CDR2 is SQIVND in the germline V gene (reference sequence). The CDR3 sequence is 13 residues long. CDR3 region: CASSIEGVGGYTF. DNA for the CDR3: TGTGCCAGTAGTATTGAAGGGGTTGGCGGCTACACCTTC.

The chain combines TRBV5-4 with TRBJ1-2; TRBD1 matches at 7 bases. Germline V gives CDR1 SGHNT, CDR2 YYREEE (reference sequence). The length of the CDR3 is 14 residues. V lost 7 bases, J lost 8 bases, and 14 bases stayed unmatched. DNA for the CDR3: TGTGCCAGCGGACTCTTAGACAGGGATCACGGCTACACCTTC. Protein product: CASGLLDRDHGYTF.

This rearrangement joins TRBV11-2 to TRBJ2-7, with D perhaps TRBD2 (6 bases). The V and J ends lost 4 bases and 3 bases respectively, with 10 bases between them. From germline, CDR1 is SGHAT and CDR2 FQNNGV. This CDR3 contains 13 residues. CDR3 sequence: CASSWRDRYEQYF. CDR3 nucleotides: TGTGCCAGCAGCTGGCGGGATCGCTACGAGCAGTACTTC.

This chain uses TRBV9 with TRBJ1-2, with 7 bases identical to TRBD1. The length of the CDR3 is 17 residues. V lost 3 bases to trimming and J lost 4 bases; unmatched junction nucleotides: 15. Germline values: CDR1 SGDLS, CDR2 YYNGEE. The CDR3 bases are TGTGCCAGCAGCGGAGGAGGGGGACAGATGGTGGGCTATGGCTACACCTTC. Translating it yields CASSGGGGQMVGYGYTF. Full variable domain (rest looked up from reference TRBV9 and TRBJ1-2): DSGVTQTPKHLITATGQRVTLRCSPRSGDLSVYWYQQSLDQGLQFLIQYYNGEERAKGNILERFSAQQFPDLHSELNLSSLELGDSALYFCASSGGGGQMVGYGYTFGSGTRLTVV.

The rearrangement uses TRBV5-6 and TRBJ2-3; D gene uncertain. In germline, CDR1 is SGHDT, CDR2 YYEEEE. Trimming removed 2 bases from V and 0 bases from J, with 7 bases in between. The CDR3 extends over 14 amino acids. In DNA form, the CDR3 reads TGTGCCAGCAGCTTCGCCTCTAGCACAGATACGCAGTATTTT. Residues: CASSFASSTDTQYF.

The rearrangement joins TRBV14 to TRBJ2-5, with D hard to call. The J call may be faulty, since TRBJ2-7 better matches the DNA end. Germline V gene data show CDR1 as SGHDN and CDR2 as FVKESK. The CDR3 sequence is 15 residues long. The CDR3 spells CASSPKRNTNYEQYF. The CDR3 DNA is TGTGCCAGCAGCCCTAAGAGAAACACGAACTACGAGCAGTACTTC.

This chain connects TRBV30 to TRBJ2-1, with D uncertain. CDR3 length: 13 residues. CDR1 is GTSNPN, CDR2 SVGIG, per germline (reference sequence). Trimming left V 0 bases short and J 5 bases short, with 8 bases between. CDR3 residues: CAWSVFSHNEQFF. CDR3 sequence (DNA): TGTGCCTGGAGTGTATTCAGCCACAATGAGCAGTTCTTC.

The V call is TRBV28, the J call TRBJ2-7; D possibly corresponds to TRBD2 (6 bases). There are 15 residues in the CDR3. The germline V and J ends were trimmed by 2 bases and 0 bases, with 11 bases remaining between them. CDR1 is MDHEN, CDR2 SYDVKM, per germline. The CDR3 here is CASSLGAGLSYEQYF. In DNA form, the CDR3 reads TGTGCCAGCAGTTTAGGGGCGGGGCTCTCCTACGAGCAGTACTTC.

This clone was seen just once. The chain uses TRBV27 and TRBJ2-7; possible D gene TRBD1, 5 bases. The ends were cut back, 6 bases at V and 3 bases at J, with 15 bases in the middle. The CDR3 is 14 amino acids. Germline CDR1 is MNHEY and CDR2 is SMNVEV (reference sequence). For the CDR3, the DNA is TGTGCCAGCAGCGTTTCCCCAGGGATCTACGAGCAGTACTTC. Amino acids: CASSVSPGIYEQYF.

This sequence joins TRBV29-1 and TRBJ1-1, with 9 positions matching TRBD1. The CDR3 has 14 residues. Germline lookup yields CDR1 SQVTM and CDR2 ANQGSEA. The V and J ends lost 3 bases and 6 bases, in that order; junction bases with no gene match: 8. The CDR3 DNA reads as TGCAGCGTTGAGGGACAGGGTCTTACGGCTGAAGCTTTCTTT. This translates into CSVEGQGLTAEAFF.

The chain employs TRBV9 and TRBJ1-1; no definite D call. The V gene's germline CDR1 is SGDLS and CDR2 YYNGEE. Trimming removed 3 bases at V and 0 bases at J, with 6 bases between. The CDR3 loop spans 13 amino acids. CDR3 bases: TGTGCCAGCAGCGCCGGACTGAACACTGAAGCTTTCTTT. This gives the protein CASSAGLNTEAFF.

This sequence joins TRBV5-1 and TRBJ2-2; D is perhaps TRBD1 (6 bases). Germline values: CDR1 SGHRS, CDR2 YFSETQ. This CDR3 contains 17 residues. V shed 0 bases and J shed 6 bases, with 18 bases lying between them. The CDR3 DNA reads TGCGCCAGCAGCTTGGCAGCCAACACAGGGATCCCCGGGGAGCTGTTTTTT. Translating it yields CASSLAANTGIPGELFF.

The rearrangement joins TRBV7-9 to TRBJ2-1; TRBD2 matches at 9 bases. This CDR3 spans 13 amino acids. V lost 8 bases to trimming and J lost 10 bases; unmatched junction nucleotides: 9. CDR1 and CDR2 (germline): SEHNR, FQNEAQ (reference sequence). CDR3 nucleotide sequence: TGTGCCAGCGTTAGCGGGAGTCTGCCCGAGCAGTTCTTC. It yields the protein CASVSGSLPEQFF.

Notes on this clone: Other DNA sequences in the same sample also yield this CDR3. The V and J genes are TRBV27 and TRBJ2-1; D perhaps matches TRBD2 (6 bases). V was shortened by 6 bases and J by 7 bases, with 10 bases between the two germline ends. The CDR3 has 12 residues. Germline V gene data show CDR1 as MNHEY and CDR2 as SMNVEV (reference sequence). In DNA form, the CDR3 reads TGTGCCAGCAGCCTAGGAGGGAATGAGCAGTTCTTC. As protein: CASSLGGNEQFF.

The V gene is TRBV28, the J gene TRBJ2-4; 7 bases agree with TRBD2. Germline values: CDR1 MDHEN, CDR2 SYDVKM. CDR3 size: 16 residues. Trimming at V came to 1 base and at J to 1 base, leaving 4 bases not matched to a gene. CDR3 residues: CASSLYNGRAKNIQYF. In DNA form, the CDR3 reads TGTGCCAGCAGTTTATACAACGGGAGGGCCAAAAACATTCAGTACTTC.

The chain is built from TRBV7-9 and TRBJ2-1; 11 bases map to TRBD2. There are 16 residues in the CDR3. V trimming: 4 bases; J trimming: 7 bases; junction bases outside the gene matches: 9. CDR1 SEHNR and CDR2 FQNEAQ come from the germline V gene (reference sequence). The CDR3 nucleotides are TGTGCCAGCAGCTACTTACTAGCGGGAGTATGGAATGAGCAGTTCTTC. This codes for CASSYLLAGVWNEQFF.

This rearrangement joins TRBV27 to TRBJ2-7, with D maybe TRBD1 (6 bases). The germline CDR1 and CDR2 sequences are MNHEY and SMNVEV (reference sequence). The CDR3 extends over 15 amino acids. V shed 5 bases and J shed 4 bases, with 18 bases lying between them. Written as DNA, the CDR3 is TGTGCCAGCAGTGAACCGGACAGAGACCTTTACGAGCAGTACTTC. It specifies CASSEPDRDLYEQYF.

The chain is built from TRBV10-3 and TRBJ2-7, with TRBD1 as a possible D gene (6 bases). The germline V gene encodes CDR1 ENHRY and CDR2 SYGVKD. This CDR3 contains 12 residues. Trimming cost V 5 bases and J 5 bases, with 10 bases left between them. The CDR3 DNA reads TGTGCCATCAGTTCAGGGGCCCACGAGCAGTACTTC. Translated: CAISSGAHEQYF.